This TCR beta chain was identified in a study of beta chain features in type 1 diabetes. Germline V gene data show CDR1 as KGHSH and CDR2 as LQKENI. CDR3 size: 15 residues. V was pared by 5 bases and J by 9 bases, with 17 bases between. Only a few counts were recorded for this clone. Expressed TCRB transcripts were sequenced, since all the RNA that had been isolated was reverse transcribed. Sequenced by immunoSEQ multiplex PCR; TCRdb stores in-frame clones only, minus some. The sample lists 160,000 or so clones, about 9.8% occurring once. This sequence was found in a young woman in good health. Sequenced sample: central memory CD4+ T cells from blood. V and J are TRBV18 and TRBJ1-6; D ambiguous. The CDR3 spells CASSSAPARGSPLHF. The DNA of the CDR3 is TGTGCCAGCTCATCCGCCCCAGCCCGAGGTTCACCCCTCCACTTT.